The 21 T cell receptor beta chains listed next were all sequenced from one sample in a study of cytomegalovirus exposure and HLA in healthy donors. The PCR contained 60 Vbeta and 13 Jbeta primers. Sequencing used immunoSEQ multiplex PCR; TCRdb keeps in-frame clones, though not all of them. The sample includes approximately 140,000 clones, just under 85% seen only once; the top ten take approximately 3%. Sequences were obtained from PBMCs. The receptors come from a boy aged 2 to 9 in good health and CMV-seronegative.

This sequence joins TRBV30 and TRBJ2-1; maybe TRBD2 (5 bases). This CDR3 comprises 12 residues. The germline V gene encodes CDR1 GTSNPN and CDR2 SVGIG (reference sequence). V was cut by 8 bases and J by 4 bases, with 12 bases left in between. CDR3 coding DNA: TGTGCCACCCAAGCGGTTTACAATGAGCAGTTCTTC. Residues: CATQAVYNEQFF.

This chain joins TRBV7-9 and TRBJ2-3, with 8 bases identical to TRBD1. CDR3 length equals 15 residues. J was trimmed by 4 bases and V by 6 bases; bases with no gene match: 9. CDR1 is SEHNR, CDR2 FQNEAQ, per germline (reference sequence). The CDR3 loop reads CASSWGTGGPDTQYF. CDR3 in DNA: TGTGCCAGCAGTTGGGGGACAGGAGGTCCAGATACGCAGTATTTT.

Written as DNA, the CDR3 is TGTGCCAGCAGCCGCTTTTTGGGGGCCTGGGACACTGAAGCTTTCTTT. Encoded protein: CASSRFLGAWDTEAFF. The rearrangement joins TRBV6-6 to TRBJ1-1, with D perhaps matching TRBD1 (6 bases). CDR1 and CDR2 from the germline V gene are MNHNY and SVGAGI (reference sequence). Trimming took 6 bases from V and 3 from J, leaving 20 bases between them. This CDR3 has 16 amino acids.

The chain links TRBV2 to TRBJ2-5, with D possibly being TRBD1 (6 bases). Deletions cut 4 bases from V and 5 bases from J, with 14 bases between. The CDR3 contains 14 residues. Germline CDR1 SNHLY, CDR2 FYNNEI. The CDR3: CASSGGPPRETQYF. The CDR3 nucleotides are TGTGCCAGCAGTGGGGGGCCCCCCAGGGAGACCCAGTACTTC.

In this sample, this clone turned up once. The V and J genes are TRBV7-8 and TRBJ1-2; D gene unclear. Between the trimmed V and J ends, which lost 5 bases and 4 bases, there was a span of 20 bases. Germline CDR1 reads SGHVS; CDR2 reads FQNEAQ. CDR3 length: 16 amino acids. The CDR3 here is CASSPWTDSSIYGYTF. CDR3 DNA: TGTGCCAGCAGCCCGTGGACGGACTCCTCAATCTATGGCTACACCTTC.

This clone has only one observation. V and J are TRBV4-2 and TRBJ2-3; 15 positions agree with TRBD2. CDR3 length: 17 residues. V shed 0 bases, J shed 6 bases, and the junction held 4 bases outside the gene matches. Germline assignment: CDR1 LGHNA and CDR2 YNFKEQ. The CDR3 DNA is TGTGCCAGCAGCCAAGATGGGACTAGCGGGAGGCCGGATACGCAGTATTTT. Translated, it gives CASSQDGTSGRPDTQYF.

The V call is TRBV4-1, the J call TRBJ1-5; 9 positions agree with TRBD1. This CDR3 is 16 amino acids long. Trimming at V came to 3 bases and at J to 0 bases, leaving 3 bases not matched to a gene. The germline V gene encodes CDR1 MGHRA and CDR2 YSYEKL. The CDR3 loop is CASSQTGGGSNQPQHF. The CDR3, as DNA: TGCGCCAGCAGCCAGACAGGGGGAGGTAGCAATCAGCCCCAGCATTTT.

V gene TRBV30 combines with J gene TRBJ2-3, with D unclear. The germline V and J ends were trimmed by 3 bases and 4 bases, with 14 bases remaining between them. The germline CDR1 and CDR2 sequences are GTSNPN and SVGIG (reference sequence). The length of the CDR3 is 14 residues. The CDR3 nucleotides are TGTGCCTGGAGAAGTAGGCAGGCAGCAGATACGCAGTATTTT. Protein sequence: CAWRSRQAADTQYF.

The CDR3 DNA reads as TGTGCCAGCAGTTCCGCGGTTGAGGCGCGGTTTGTGAACACTGAAGCTTTCTTT. Amino acids: CASSSAVEARFVNTEAFF. The chain carries TRBV28 and TRBJ1-1; D gene ambiguous. CDR1 MDHEN and CDR2 SYDVKM come from the germline V gene. V was pared by 4 bases and J by 0 bases, with 21 bases between. The CDR3 consists of 18 residues.

This clone has just one count. The chain has TRBV18 and TRBJ2-5, with a tentative D call TRBD2 (5 bases). CDR3 length equals 17 residues. Germline-derived CDR1 and CDR2 are KGHSH and LQKENI. Trimming took off 0 bases at V and 1 base at J, with 15 bases between the two ends. CDR3 sequence reads: CASSPPKAASVQETQYF. In nucleotides, the CDR3 is TGTGCCAGCTCACCACCGAAAGCGGCGTCCGTCCAAGAGACCCAGTACTTC.

The chain joins TRBV5-1 to TRBJ1-5; D remains ambiguous. Per germline, CDR1 SGHRS and CDR2 YFSETQ. The germline V and J ends were trimmed by 0 bases and 9 bases, with 10 bases remaining between them. CDR3 length: 13 amino acids. Here the CDR3 DNA reads TGCGCCAGCAGCTTGGGAGGGAGCAGGCCCCAGCATTTT. The encoded protein is CASSLGGSRPQHF. The full variable domain, its missing parts supplied by reference TRBV5-1 and TRBJ1-5, is KAGVTQTPRYLIKTRGQQVTLSCSPISGHRSVSWYQQTPGQGLQFLFEYFSETQRNKGNFPGRFSGRQFSNSRSEMNVSTLELGDSALYLCASSLGGSRPQHFGDGTRLSIL.

Remarks on this clone: One end of the junction does not line up with germline, which may come from a read error. This chain links TRBV7-7 with TRBJ2-5, with D perhaps matching TRBD1 (6 bases). Germline V gene lookup returns CDR1 SSHAT and CDR2 FNYEAQ (reference sequence). CDR3 length: 13 residues. The CDR3 nucleotides are TGTGCTAGCAGCCCAGGGGCAGGGGAGACCCAGTACTTC. As protein: CASSPGAGETQYF.

The chain is built from TRBV11-1 and TRBJ2-7; 11 positions match TRBD1. The J segment lost 3 bases and the V segment lost 8 bases, leaving 12 bases of the junction unmatched. CDR1 and CDR2 (germline): SGHAT, FQDESV (reference sequence). The CDR3 totals 16 residues. The CDR3 loop reads CASSTHGQGAFYEQYF. The CDR3 DNA reads TGTGCCAGCTCCACTCACGGACAGGGGGCTTTCTACGAGCAGTACTTC.

The gene calls are TRBV6-1 and TRBJ1-1; D may be TRBD1 (6 bases). Trimming shortened V by 2 bases and J by 5 bases, and 12 bases separated the two germline ends. The CDR3 is 14 amino acids. Germline V CDR1 and CDR2: MNHNS, SASEGT. CDR3 sequence (DNA): TGTGCCAGCAGTGAACGAGGGGACAAAACTGAAGCTTTCTTT. Protein: CASSERGDKTEAFF.

The genes are TRBV11-1 and TRBJ2-2; TRBD2 agrees at 10 bases. The V gene's germline CDR1 is SGHAT and CDR2 FQDESV (reference sequence). With 8 bases clipped from V and 7 bases from J, the junction kept 13 bases outside the gene matches. CDR3 size: 16 residues. CDR3 residues: CASRKGSSGGGGELFF. CDR3 DNA: TGTGCCAGCCGGAAAGGGTCTAGCGGGGGAGGCGGGGAGCTGTTTTTT.

The chain couples TRBV30 to TRBJ1-6; no definite D call. The CDR3 loop spans 15 amino acids. Germline CDR1 is GTSNPN and CDR2 is SVGIG (reference sequence). V shed 4 bases and J shed 7 bases, with 17 bases lying between them. CDR3: CAWNTVVPLNSPLHF. The CDR3, as DNA: TGTGCCTGGAACACCGTGGTGCCCCTCAATTCACCCCTCCACTTT.

V and J are TRBV4-3 and TRBJ2-7; possibly TRBD1 for D (6 bases). V dropped 0 bases and J dropped 0 bases, with 9 bases sitting between them. The CDR3 totals 15 residues. CDR1 and CDR2 from the germline V gene are LGHNA and YSLEER. CDR3 nucleotides: TGCGCCAGCAGCCAAGAGGACAGCTCCTCCTACGAGCAGTACTTC. Translation gives CASSQEDSSSYEQYF.

The rearrangement uses TRBV10-2 and TRBJ1-1; no clear D. Looked up from germline, CDR1 is WSHSY and CDR2 is SAAADI. V lost 0 bases to trimming and J lost 10 bases, with 12 bases between them. The CDR3 sequence is 13 residues long. The CDR3 DNA is TGCGCCAGCAGTGAGTCGAGGTACCGAGGAGCTTTCTTT. Protein sequence: CASSESRYRGAFF.

V gene TRBV27 combines with J gene TRBJ1-1; TRBD1 is a possible D gene (5 bases). Germline V gives CDR1 MNHEY, CDR2 SMNVEV (reference sequence). With 6 bases removed from V and 3 bases from J, the gap between germline ends came to 11 bases. CDR3 length: 13 residues. In DNA, the CDR3 is TGTGCCAGCAGACTGTCGGGGGACACTGAAGCTTTCTTT. This translates into CASRLSGDTEAFF.

This chain links TRBV7-9 with TRBJ2-7; D is undetermined. Trimming removed 5 bases from V and 2 bases from J, with 13 bases in between. This CDR3 has 14 residues. The germline CDR1 and CDR2 sequences are SEHNR and FQNEAQ (reference sequence). The CDR3 protein is CASSPQTITYEQYF. The CDR3 nucleotides read TGTGCCAGCAGCCCCCAAACTATTACCTACGAGCAGTACTTC.

V and J are TRBV21-1 and TRBJ2-1; no check of the table's D call, TRBD1, against the DNA was made. TRBV21-1 is marked as a pseudogene. The CDR3 sequence is 11 residues long. The DNA of the CDR3 is TGTGCCAGCAGCAACAGGAATGAGCAGTTCTTC. Translating it yields CASSNRNEQFF.